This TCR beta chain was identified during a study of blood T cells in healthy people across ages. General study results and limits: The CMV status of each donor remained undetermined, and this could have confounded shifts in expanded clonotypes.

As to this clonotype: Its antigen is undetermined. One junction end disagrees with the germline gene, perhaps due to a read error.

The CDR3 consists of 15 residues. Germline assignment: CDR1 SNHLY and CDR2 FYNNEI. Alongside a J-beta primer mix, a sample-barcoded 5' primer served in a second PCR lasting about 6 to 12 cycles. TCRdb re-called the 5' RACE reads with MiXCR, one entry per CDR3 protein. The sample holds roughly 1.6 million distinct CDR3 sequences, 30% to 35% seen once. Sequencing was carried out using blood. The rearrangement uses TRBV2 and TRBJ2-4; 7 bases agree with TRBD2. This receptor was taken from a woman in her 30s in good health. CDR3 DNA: TGTGCCAGCATCCCTGAGGCCGGGACTAAAACCATTCAGTACTTC. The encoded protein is CASIPEAGTKTIQYF.